This T cell receptor (beta chain) appears in the sequencing data of a study of blood T cell repertoires in COVID-19. Across the whole study: T cells, B-cell-depleted T cells, or PBMCs provided the cDNA or gDNA that served as material.

As originally analysed: Reference gene primer amplification gave nucleated cell count estimates. Sequenced by immunoSEQ multiplex PCR; TCRdb stores in-frame clones only, minus some. The D gene and trimming were derived from the DNA, and the V and J assignments and clone size from that table. Of about 260,000 clones in the sample, just under 90% were seen once. Germline CDR1 is SEHNR and CDR2 is FQNEAQ (reference sequence). Trimming took 6 bases from V and 3 from J, leaving 12 bases between them. CDR3 length: 14 residues. The V call is TRBV7-9, the J call TRBJ1-5; possibly TRBD1 for D (5 bases). Sequencing was carried out using PBMCs or T cells enriched from blood (not recorded which). This sequence was found in a man aged 50-60 years who had been exposed to COVID-19. CDR3 amino acids: CASSPQGFNQPQHF. In DNA, the CDR3 is TGTGCCAGCAGTCCTCAGGGTTTCAATCAGCCCCAGCATTTT. Complete variable domain (other parts from reference TRBV7-9 and TRBJ1-5): DTGVSQNPRHKITKRGQNVTFRCDPISEHNRLYWYRQTLGQGPEFLTYFQNEAQLEKSRLLSDRFSAERPKGSFSTLEIQRTEQGDSAMYLCASSPQGFNQPQHFGDGTRLSIL.